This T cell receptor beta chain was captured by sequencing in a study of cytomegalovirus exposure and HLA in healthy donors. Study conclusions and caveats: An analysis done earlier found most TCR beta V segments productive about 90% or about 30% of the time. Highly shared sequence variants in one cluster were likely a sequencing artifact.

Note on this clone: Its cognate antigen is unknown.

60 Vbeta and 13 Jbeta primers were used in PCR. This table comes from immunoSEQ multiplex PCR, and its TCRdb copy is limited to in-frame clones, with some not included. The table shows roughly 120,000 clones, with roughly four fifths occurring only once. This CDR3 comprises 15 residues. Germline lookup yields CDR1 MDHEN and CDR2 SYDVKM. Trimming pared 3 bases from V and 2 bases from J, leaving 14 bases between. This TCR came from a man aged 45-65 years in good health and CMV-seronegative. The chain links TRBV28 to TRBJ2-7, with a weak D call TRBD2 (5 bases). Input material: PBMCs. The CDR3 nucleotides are TGTGCCAGCAGTTTCCAGGCGGGCGTAACCTACGAGCAGTACGTC. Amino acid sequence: CASSFQAGVTYEQYV.